One and the same sample provided the 4 T cell receptor beta chains below, sequenced in a study of cytomegalovirus exposure and HLA in healthy donors. PCR amplification relied on 60 Vbeta primers (plus 13 Jbeta primers). Repertoires were generated with immunoSEQ multiplex PCR, while TCRdb's copy carries only in-frame clones and drops some. Among around 140,000 clones listed, approximately 80% were seen once. Sequenced material: PBMCs. These receptors were obtained from a woman in her 40s in good health and CMV-seropositive.

The J gene is TRBJ2-7, the V gene TRBV30, with 8 bases that match TRBD2. Germline V gene sequence: CDR1 GTSNPN, CDR2 SVGIG (reference sequence). The V and J ends lost 4 bases and 3 bases, in that order; junction bases with no gene match: 20. There are 18 residues in the CDR3. Here the CDR3 DNA reads TGTGCCTGGACCGAACCCACTAGCGGTGGAGTTGGATACTACGAGCAGTACTTC. This translates into CAWTEPTSGGVGYYEQYF.

In its sample, this clone was seen a few times. The V and J genes are TRBV7-2 and TRBJ1-2; 7 nucleotides match TRBD1. Germline CDR1 and CDR2: SGHTA and FQGNSA. The CDR3 totals 13 residues. The ends lost 5 bases at V and 6 bases at J; junction bases unmatched: 6. The CDR3 DNA follows: TGTGCCAGCAGCCTTCGTCAGGGGGATGGCTACACCTTC. Protein product: CASSLRQGDGYTF.

This chain's CDR3 is CASSLVSGRAPGNTQYF. For the CDR3, the DNA is TGTGCCAGCAGCTTGGTTAGCGGGAGGGCACCAGGGAATACGCAGTATTTT. V is TRBV5-8 and J is TRBJ2-3; 11 bases match TRBD2. V lost 0 bases and J lost 7; bases outside the gene matches: 10. The germline V gene encodes CDR1 SGHTS and CDR2 YDEGEE. The CDR3 length is 17 residues.

The V and J genes are TRBV5-3 and TRBJ2-1; D is unclear. TRBV5-3 is an open reading frame, and its role is uncertain. V shed 4 bases and J shed 4 bases, with 15 bases lying between them. CDR3 length: 15 amino acids. CDR3 sequence: CARSVIRVMYNEQFF. DNA for the CDR3: TGTGCCAGAAGCGTAATACGGGTGATGTACAATGAGCAGTTCTTC.